The TCR beta chain described here comes from a study of CD8 T cells in Susac syndrome. A quantity of 0.5 to 1 ug RNA underwent reverse transcription using random hexamers. In TCRdb, the immunoSEQ multiplex PCR reads were re-called with MiXCR into one record per CDR3 protein. The sample contains 100,000 to 150,000 distinct CDR3 sequences, around 94% of which appear only once. Trimming shortened V by 8 bases and J by 1 base, and 12 bases separated the two germline ends. Germline CDR1 reads SGHDN; CDR2 reads FVKESK. The CDR3 sequence is 13 residues long. The receptor was isolated from a human donor in good health. The J gene is TRBJ2-7, the V gene TRBV14; perhaps D is TRBD1 or TRBD2 (5 bases each). The sample comprised CD4+ T cells from PBMCs. The DNA of the CDR3 is TGTGCCAGCGGGACGGGGATATCCTACGAGCAGTACTTC. Protein sequence: CASGTGISYEQYF.